The entry that follows covers one T cell receptor (beta chain) sequence. The antigen is not known. This specimen comes from a study of cytomegalovirus exposure and HLA in healthy donors. Findings of the study overall: Later analysis associated a missense DCLRE1C variant with TCR beta V- and J-gene trimming. Analyzed later, most CMV-associated TCR beta chains appeared HLA-restricted.

Germline CDR1 and CDR2: SNHLY and FYNNEI. The CDR3 runs to 14 residues. The V and J ends lost 7 bases and 2 bases respectively, with 14 bases between them. A multiplex PCR was run with 60 Vbeta primers and 13 Jbeta primers. TCRdb's table, derived via immunoSEQ multiplex PCR, lists solely in-frame clones and lacks some. The data contain 90,000 to 150,000 clones, roughly 80% of them seen just once; the ten biggest clones take up more than 1.4%. This TCR came from a woman younger than 35 in good health and CMV-seronegative. Sequencing used PBMCs. This chain joins TRBV2 and TRBJ1-2; D might be TRBD1 (6 bases). CDR3 region: CASKRQGNNYGYTF. Written as DNA, the CDR3 is TGTGCCAGCAAGAGGCAGGGGAACAACTATGGCTACACCTTC.